One and the same sample provided the 25 T cell receptor beta chains below, sequenced in a study of beta chain features in type 1 diabetes. Expressed TCRB transcripts were sequenced, since all the RNA that had been isolated was reverse transcribed. This table comes from immunoSEQ multiplex PCR, and its TCRdb copy is limited to in-frame clones, with some not included. Seen here are about 150,000 clones, roughly 11% observed once, and the top ten hold roughly 2%. The specimen sequenced was central memory CD4+ T cells from blood. The receptors here all came from a young man in good health.

This clone has just a few counts. Other DNA sequences in this specimen translate into the identical CDR3. This rearrangement joins TRBV6-1 to TRBJ2-5; perhaps D is TRBD1 or TRBD2 (5 bases each). The CDR3 length is 14 residues. Trimming left V 1 base short and J 2 bases short, with 8 bases between. Germline V lookup: CDR1 MNHNS, CDR2 SASEGT. In DNA form, the CDR3 reads TGTGCCAGCAGTGAAGGGGGGTCGCAAGAGACCCAGTACTTC. This translates into CASSEGGSQETQYF.

The chain carries TRBV6-5 and TRBJ1-5; D remains unclear. Germline CDR1 reads MNHEY; CDR2 reads SVGAGI. Trimming stripped 4 bases from V and 6 bases from J, with 16 bases between. The CDR3 is 15 residues long. The CDR3 sequence: CASSSDPLGVQPQHF. The CDR3 region has the DNA TGTGCCAGCAGTTCTGACCCTCTCGGGGTTCAGCCCCAGCATTTT.

This clone was picked up a small number of times. The V gene is TRBV23-1, the J gene TRBJ1-2; maybe TRBD1 (5 bases). TRBV23-1 is annotated as an ORF whose role is uncertain. This CDR3 has 17 amino acids. V gave up 4 bases and J gave up 0 bases, with 18 bases separating them. The CDR3 is CASSPKGLDFTNYGYTF. For the CDR3, the DNA is TGCGCCAGCAGTCCTAAGGGGCTCGACTTTACTAACTATGGCTACACCTTC.

This clone was counted a few times. J is TRBJ2-7 and V is TRBV7-8, with TRBD1 matching 9 bases. Per germline, CDR1 SGHVS and CDR2 FQNEAQ. J gave up 6 bases and V 2 bases, and 11 bases lay outside the gene matches. The CDR3 consists of 16 residues. The CDR3 region has the DNA TGTGCCAGCAGCTTAAGGGGGACAGGGACCTCTGGCGAGCAGTACTTC. Its protein is CASSLRGTGTSGEQYF.

The chain couples TRBV7-9 to TRBJ2-5; a weak D match, TRBD2 (7 bases). The V end lost 5 bases, the J end lost 7 bases, and 14 bases lay between the germline ends. The CDR3 length is 13 residues. Germline values: CDR1 SEHNR, CDR2 FQNEAQ (reference sequence). The CDR3, as DNA: TGTGCCAGCAGCCCCGGACTAGGGGGGACCCAGTACTTC. Its translation is CASSPGLGGTQYF.

This clone was observed a few times. The chain joins TRBV5-1 to TRBJ2-3; either TRBD1 or TRBD2 may fit D (5 bases each). V dropped 4 bases and J dropped 6 bases, with 15 bases sitting between them. The CDR3 extends over 14 amino acids. CDR1 and CDR2 from the germline V gene are SGHRS and YFSETQ. The CDR3 spells CASSAIQERDTQYF. DNA for the CDR3: TGCGCCAGCAGCGCGATACAGGAGCGGGATACGCAGTATTTT.

This clone appeared a few times. CDR3 sequence reads: CASSYPNQPQHF. CDR3 bases: TGTGCCAGCAGCTACCCTAATCAGCCCCAGCATTTT. The chain uses TRBV7-2 and TRBJ1-5; D remains unclear. Looked up from germline, CDR1 is SGHTA and CDR2 is FQGNSA. V was shortened by 4 bases and J by 4 bases, with 5 bases between the two germline ends. This CDR3 spans 12 amino acids.

The J gene is TRBJ2-5, the V gene TRBV7-2, with D unresolved. V gave up 3 bases and J gave up 2 bases, with 10 bases separating them. This CDR3 spans 14 amino acids. CDR1 is SGHTA, CDR2 FQGNSA, per germline. The CDR3 DNA sequence: TGTGCCAGCAGCTTGAGAATAGATCAAGAGACCCAGTACTTC. This encodes CASSLRIDQETQYF.

Details on this clone: One end of the junction is discordant with germline, which a read error may explain. The chain combines TRBV10-3 with TRBJ2-1; 7 bases align to TRBD2. The CDR3 extends over 15 amino acids. CDR1 is ENHRY and CDR2 is SYGVKD in the germline V gene. The DNA for the CDR3 is TGTGCCAGCAGTGAAGGGACTACCCCCTACAATGAGCAGTTCTTC. Translated: CASSEGTTPYNEQFF.

V usage is TRBV7-3 and J usage is TRBJ1-1; a possible D gene is TRBD1 (5 bases). The CDR3 length is 14 residues. CDR1 and CDR2 (germline): SGHTA, FQGTGA. V dropped 6 bases and J dropped 3 bases, with 14 bases sitting between them. The CDR3 coding sequence is TGTGCCAGCAGTTCGTCCCCCAGGGACACTGAAGCTTTCTTT. Its protein product is CASSSSPRDTEAFF.

Only a few counts were recorded for this clone. This rearrangement joins TRBV30 to TRBJ1-2; possible D gene TRBD1, 6 bases. CDR1 is GTSNPN and CDR2 is SVGIG in the germline V gene (reference sequence). The CDR3 length is 12 residues. The V end was cut by 2 bases, the J end by 7 bases, with 11 bases between. CDR3 amino acids: CAWSNRVTGYTF. The CDR3 nucleotides are TGTGCCTGGAGTAACAGGGTGACTGGCTACACCTTC.

This clone turned up a few times. The genes are TRBV30 and TRBJ2-1; D is ambiguous. Looked up from germline, CDR1 is GTSNPN and CDR2 is SVGIG (reference sequence). This CDR3 region has 11 residues. V was pared by 3 bases and J by 9 bases, with 9 bases between. CDR3: CAWSDKVEQFF. The CDR3 nucleotides are TGTGCCTGGAGCGATAAAGTTGAGCAGTTCTTC.

This chain links TRBV7-2 with TRBJ1-5; D remains ambiguous. V was shortened by 7 bases and J by 5 bases, with 12 bases between the two germline ends. This CDR3 has 13 amino acids. Germline V gene lookup returns CDR1 SGHTA and CDR2 FQGNSA. CDR3 sequence reads: CASTSDRYQPQHF. The CDR3 coding sequence is TGTGCCAGCACCTCCGACCGATATCAGCCCCAGCATTTT. The whole variable domain, remainder taken from reference TRBV7-2 and TRBJ1-5, is GAGVSQSPSNKVTEKGKDVELRCDPISGHTALYWYRQSLGQGLEFLIYFQGNSAPDKSGLPSDRFSAERTGGSVSTLTIQRTQQEDSAVYLCASTSDRYQPQHFGDGTRLSIL.

The CDR3 is CASSPRDEQYF. CDR3 in DNA: TGTGCCAGCAGCCCCAGGGACGAGCAGTACTTC. The genes are TRBV7-2 and TRBJ2-7, with D maybe TRBD1 (5 bases). The germline V gene has CDR1 SGHTA and CDR2 FQGNSA. The CDR3 spans 11 residues. V shed 5 bases and J shed 5 bases, with 7 bases lying between them.

V gene TRBV14 combines with J gene TRBJ1-1; no definite D call. Germline assignment: CDR1 SGHDN and CDR2 FVKESK. Trimming took 4 bases from V and 3 from J, leaving 9 bases between them. The CDR3 extends over 13 amino acids. The CDR3 here is CASSRGSDTEAFF. In DNA form, the CDR3 reads TGTGCCAGCAGCCGCGGGTCGGACACTGAAGCTTTCTTT.

The chain links TRBV15 to TRBJ1-2, with D uncertain. This CDR3 comprises 14 residues. The V gene lost 1 base and the J gene lost 3 bases, with 9 bases spanning the gap. The germline gives CDR1 LNHNV, CDR2 YYDKDF (reference sequence). This chain's CDR3 is CATSRGPGDYGYTF. CDR3 DNA: TGTGCCACCAGCAGAGGCCCGGGCGACTATGGCTACACCTTC.

This chain connects TRBV5-1 to TRBJ2-7; D unresolved. The V and J ends lost 1 base and 4 bases respectively, with 6 bases between them. The germline V gene encodes CDR1 SGHRS and CDR2 YFSETQ. The CDR3 extends over 12 amino acids. Here the CDR3 DNA reads TGCGCCAGCAGCTTGACAGAGTACGAGCAGTACTTC. Residues: CASSLTEYEQYF.

The chain uses TRBV7-9 and TRBJ1-2; D not certain. V lost 1 base and J lost 6, with 6 bases in between. The CDR3 has 12 residues. Germline CDR1 is SEHNR and CDR2 is FQNEAQ (reference sequence). CDR3 in DNA: TGTGCCAGCAGCTTAGACAGCAATGGCTACACCTTC. Translating it yields CASSLDSNGYTF.

The J gene is TRBJ2-1, the V gene TRBV9; 13 bases match TRBD2. The CDR3 length is 16 residues. The germline CDR1 and CDR2 sequences are SGDLS and YYNGEE. Trimming cost V 4 bases and J 15 bases; bases outside gene matches: 16. The DNA of the CDR3 is TGTGCCAGCAGCCGTAGGTCCGGGACTAGCGGGACCCAACCGTTCTTC. The encoded protein is CASSRRSGTSGTQPFF. The complete variable domain, with remaining parts taken from reference TRBV9 and TRBJ2-1, reads DSGVTQTPKHLITATGQRVTLRCSPRSGDLSVYWYQQSLDQGLQFLIQYYNGEERAKGNILERFSAQQFPDLHSELNLSSLELGDSALYFCASSRRSGTSGTQPFFGPGTRLTVL.

The chain couples TRBV5-1 to TRBJ2-1; tentative D call: TRBD2 (5 bases). Looked up from germline, CDR1 is SGHRS and CDR2 is YFSETQ. V lost 3 bases and J lost 6, with 13 bases in between. The CDR3 covers 14 residues. CDR3 sequence (DNA): TGCGCCAGCAGCTACCCGGGATTCTCCAATGAGCAGTTCTTC. Its protein product is CASSYPGFSNEQFF.

V is TRBV10-3 and J is TRBJ2-1; D is unresolved. CDR1 and CDR2 from the germline V gene are ENHRY and SYGVKD. The CDR3 covers 14 residues. Trimming removed 4 bases from V and 3 bases from J, with 10 bases in between. The CDR3 DNA sequence: TGTGCCATCAGTGTTGGCGTGTTCTACAATGAGCAGTTCTTC. Protein: CAISVGVFYNEQFF.

This clone appeared a few times. The chain couples TRBV10-3 to TRBJ2-7, with TRBD1 matching over 7 bases. The J segment lost 5 bases and the V segment lost 11 bases, leaving 15 bases of the junction unmatched. This CDR3 comprises 14 residues. Germline V lookup: CDR1 ENHRY, CDR2 SYGVKD. CDR3 region: CAGKPDRSTHEQYF. The CDR3 DNA sequence: TGTGCCGGCAAACCGGACAGGTCCACCCACGAGCAGTACTTC.

This clone was found a few times. The CDR3 DNA is TGTGCCAGCAGCGCGTTCCGGGGGGCCACAGATACGCAGTATTTT. This sequence encodes CASSAFRGATDTQYF. This sequence joins TRBV9 and TRBJ2-3, with D tentatively TRBD2 (7 bases). Germline V gene lookup returns CDR1 SGDLS and CDR2 YYNGEE. The V gene lost 3 bases and the J gene lost 2 bases, with 13 bases spanning the gap. CDR3 length: 15 residues.

The chain combines TRBV10-3 with TRBJ1-1; 8 bases align to TRBD1. V gave up 4 bases and J gave up 4 bases; unmatched junction bases: 5. CDR1 is ENHRY, CDR2 SYGVKD, per germline. This CDR3 comprises 14 residues. The CDR3 protein is CAISAGQGSTEAFF. The CDR3 DNA reads as TGTGCCATCAGTGCCGGACAGGGCTCCACTGAAGCTTTCTTT.

This clone was picked up a small number of times. This chain joins TRBV6-1 and TRBJ2-7; no clear D. The germline V and J ends were trimmed by 7 bases and 1 base, with 11 bases remaining between them. The CDR3 extends over 13 amino acids. Germline V gene data show CDR1 as MNHNS and CDR2 as SASEGT. The chain's CDR3 is CASISHQSYEQYF. In DNA, the CDR3 is TGTGCCAGCATCTCACACCAATCCTACGAGCAGTACTTC.